Included here is one TCR beta chain sequence, with context. What it binds is unknown. This table comes from immunoSEQ multiplex PCR, and its TCRdb copy is limited to in-frame clones, with some not included. This sample has fewer than 120,000 clones; 94% occur once, and the top ten carry around 2.8%. From germline, CDR1 is MNHEY and CDR2 SMNVEV (reference sequence). V was pared by 3 bases and J by 2 bases, with 8 bases between. CDR3 size: 13 residues. The entry originates in a study of T cell responses to AZD1222 COVID-19 vaccine. Study conclusions and caveats: Every sample of the repertoires postdated the peak T cell response. Donors were mostly white British, more females; clonal diversity possibly underestimated.

This sample comprised peripheral blood, obtained 28 days after the second AZD1222 dose. This receptor was obtained from an adult who received the AZD1222 COVID-19 vaccine. This chain connects TRBV27 to TRBJ2-7, with D tentatively TRBD1 (5 bases). This chain's CDR3 is CASSFRETYEQYF. As DNA, the CDR3 is TGTGCCAGCAGTTTCAGGGAAACCTACGAGCAGTACTTC.